Sequencing of this T cell receptor beta chain was carried out in a study of blood T cells in healthy people across ages. Comment on this clonotype: Its specificity is not known.

Study results and caveats: TCR beta diversity tracked closely with naive T cell percentage. Donor CMV infection status was unknown, possibly confounding age-related changes in expanded clonotypes.

Trimming removed 6 bases from V and 0 bases from J, with 14 bases in between. The CDR3 extends over 15 amino acids. Germline V lookup: CDR1 MDHEN, CDR2 SYDVKM. Using a J-beta primer mix together with a sample-barcoded 5' primer, a second PCR was run for roughly 7 to 12 cycles. Each cDNA molecule carried a tag from a template-switch adaptor that contained 12 random nucleotides. TCRdb redid the calling of the 5' RACE reads with MiXCR, one entry per CDR3 protein. The sample contains around 1,000,000 distinct CDR3 sequences, less than 25% of which appear only once. The same specimen was also included in a second study, on T cells of mothers and their children. That study reports: Thymic selection molds TCR recombination output in a comparable way in related and unrelated pairs.

Input material: blood. The chain uses TRBV28 and TRBJ1-2, with D possibly matching TRBD1 (6 bases). The TCR sequence derives from a girl aged 2-10 years in good health. The CDR3 protein is CASSFTGLPNYGYTF. CDR3 nucleotides: TGTGCCAGCAGCTTTACAGGGTTACCTAACTATGGCTACACCTTC.